Detailed here is one T cell receptor (beta chain). V dropped 10 bases and J dropped 7; count of bases not matched to a gene: 7. Germline-derived CDR1 and CDR2 are MDHEN and SYDVKM. The CDR3 has 13 amino acids. The source of the sample is a study of blood T cell repertoires in COVID-19. The authors' processing: It was from reference gene primer amplification that nucleated cell counts were estimated. Assay used: immunoSEQ multiplex PCR; TCRdb lists only in-frame clones, some missing. The V and J calls and clone size are taken from that table; D and trimming were inferred from the DNA. The sample includes more than 85,000 clones, about 84% of them seen just once.

The chain couples TRBV28 to TRBJ2-4, with TRBD1 matching 10 bases. This sequence originates from a human donor in a cohort sampled during active COVID-19. Sample: peripheral blood. The CDR3 DNA reads as TGTGCCACCCATGGGACAGGGGTGAACATTCAGTACTTC. Its protein is CATHGTGVNIQYF.